The T cell receptor (beta chain) described here comes from a study of T cell clonotyping in hematopoietic cell transplantation. The germline V gene has CDR1 MDHEN and CDR2 SYDVKM. This CDR3 has 15 residues. Trimming cost V 2 bases and J 3 bases, with 11 bases left between them. Produced via immunoSEQ multiplex PCR; TCRdb's table is partial and in-frame only. The data contain around 15,000 clones, over 65% of them singletons. The rearrangement uses TRBV28 and TRBJ2-1; D call uncertain. Source: PBMCs, taken 100 days after allogeneic stem cell transplant. The TCR sequence derives from a male patient between 60 and 69 years old who had an allogeneic stem cell transplant from a related donor, so the T cells may come from the graft donor. Some clones in this sample may be carry-over from other donors' samples. DNA for the CDR3: TGTGCCAGCAGTTTAATACCCCCTAACTACAATGAGCAGTTCTTC. This gives the protein CASSLIPPNYNEQFF.